Following are 20 T cell receptor beta chains from one sample sequenced in a study of shared clonotypes between healthy human individuals. The assay was immunoSEQ multiplex PCR, and TCRdb's table has in-frame clones only and misses some. Counted here are about 2.1 million clones, approximately 94% occurring once; the ten biggest clones make up roughly 1.7%. As defined, naive CD8 cells were CD45RO-negative and positively selected for CCR7, with terminally differentiated effector memory CD45RA+ cells excluded. The sequencing input was naive CD8+ T cells from PBMCs. The receptors come from a man between 18 and 29 years old in good health. Some clones in this sample may be carry-over from other donors' samples.

This chain connects TRBV2 to TRBJ2-1; possibly TRBD1 for D (6 bases). Trimming cost V 6 bases and J 10 bases, with 13 bases left between them. This CDR3 spans 12 amino acids. Germline CDR1 is SNHLY and CDR2 is FYNNEI. CDR3 region: CASSPGTREQFF. The CDR3 DNA follows: TGTGCCAGCAGCCCCGGGACACGAGAGCAGTTCTTC.

The rearrangement joins TRBV5-6 to TRBJ2-5; D gene unclear. Trimming pared 0 bases from V and 3 bases from J, leaving 6 bases between. The V gene's germline CDR1 is SGHDT and CDR2 YYEEEE. The CDR3 spans 13 residues. The DNA of the CDR3 is TGTGCCAGCAGCTTGGAAAGGAAAGAGACCCAGTACTTC. It yields the protein CASSLERKETQYF.

The V and J genes are TRBV9 and TRBJ2-1; D is possibly TRBD2 (5 bases). Germline-derived CDR1 and CDR2 are SGDLS and YYNGEE. V gave up 0 bases and J gave up 2 bases, with 12 bases separating them. The CDR3 spans 16 residues. The CDR3 DNA sequence: TGTGCCAGCAGCGTAGCGACGGGAAGCCCCTACAATGAGCAGTTCTTC. This encodes CASSVATGSPYNEQFF. The entire variable domain, with the rest obtained from reference TRBV9 and TRBJ2-1, is as follows: DSGVTQTPKHLITATGQRVTLRCSPRSGDLSVYWYQQSLDQGLQFLIQYYNGEERAKGNILERFSAQQFPDLHSELNLSSLELGDSALYFCASSVATGSPYNEQFFGPGTRLTVL.

The V and J genes are TRBV7-9 and TRBJ2-2; D may match TRBD1 or TRBD2 (5 bases each). Trimming took 10 bases from V and 1 from J, leaving 22 bases between them. Germline V gene data show CDR1 as SEHNR and CDR2 as FQNEAQ (reference sequence). This CDR3 contains 17 residues. The CDR3 DNA reads as TGTGCCACGACCCCCGACGGGGCTAGACAGAACACCGGGGAGCTGTTTTTT. This codes for CATTPDGARQNTGELFF.

The chain has TRBV7-9 and TRBJ2-3; 12 bases map to TRBD2. The germline V gene encodes CDR1 SEHNR and CDR2 FQNEAQ (reference sequence). V was pared by 5 bases and J by 4 bases, with 7 bases of the junction left unmatched. The CDR3 is 16 amino acids. The CDR3 reads CASSGRLAGVADTQYF. Here the CDR3 DNA reads TGTGCCAGCAGCGGACGACTAGCGGGAGTCGCAGATACGCAGTATTTT. The full variable domain, rest sourced from reference TRBV7-9 and TRBJ2-3, is DTGVSQNPRHKITKRGQNVTFRCDPISEHNRLYWYRQTLGQGPEFLTYFQNEAQLEKSRLLSDRFSAERPKGSFSTLEIQRTEQGDSAMYLCASSGRLAGVADTQYFGPGTRLTVL.

The genes are TRBV11-2 and TRBJ2-1; maybe TRBD1 (6 bases). CDR1 SGHAT and CDR2 FQNNGV come from the germline V gene. This CDR3 contains 15 residues. With 4 bases removed from V and 3 bases from J, the gap between germline ends came to 13 bases. The CDR3 sequence: CASSYSRDIYNEQFF. The CDR3, as DNA: TGTGCCAGCAGCTACTCCCGGGACATCTACAATGAGCAGTTCTTC.

To note about this clone: Other DNA sequences within the sample encode an identical CDR3. The V gene is TRBV7-9, the J gene TRBJ2-5, with no clear D. V was trimmed by 5 bases and J by 5 bases, leaving 9 bases between them. Per germline, CDR1 SEHNR and CDR2 FQNEAQ (reference sequence). This CDR3 is 12 amino acids long. The CDR3: CASSQDRETQYF. The CDR3 DNA sequence: TGTGCCAGCAGCCAGGACCGGGAGACCCAGTACTTC.

V usage is TRBV5-1 and J usage is TRBJ2-7; D gene ambiguous. Deletions cut 0 bases from V and 0 bases from J, with 10 bases between. CDR1 and CDR2 (germline): SGHRS, YFSETQ. This CDR3 has 15 residues. The CDR3 sequence: CASSLAGAPSYEQYF. CDR3 nucleotide sequence: TGCGCCAGCAGCTTGGCTGGCGCCCCCTCCTACGAGCAGTACTTC.

The V and J genes are TRBV9 and TRBJ2-7, with 7 bases aligning to TRBD2. The CDR3 contains 12 residues. The ends lost 3 bases at V and 11 bases at J; junction bases unmatched: 8. The germline gives CDR1 SGDLS, CDR2 YYNGEE. This chain's CDR3 is CASSAPGGLEYF. The DNA of the CDR3 is TGTGCCAGCAGCGCCCCGGGGGGTCTTGAGTACTTC.

The rearrangement links TRBV4-1 to TRBJ2-7, with D possibly being TRBD1 (6 bases). V was shortened by 0 bases and J by 3 bases, with 15 bases between the two germline ends. Per the germline V gene, CDR1 is MGHRA and CDR2 is YSYEKL. The CDR3 covers 16 residues. CDR3 amino acids: CASSQDPLDRYYEQYF. The CDR3 DNA sequence: TGCGCCAGCAGCCAAGACCCCCTTGACAGGTACTACGAGCAGTACTTC.

V gene TRBV30 combines with J gene TRBJ2-7; TRBD1 matches at 8 bases. The trim removed 4 bases at V and 3 bases at J, leaving 8 bases unmatched. CDR1 GTSNPN and CDR2 SVGIG come from the germline V gene (reference sequence). This CDR3 is 14 amino acids long. CDR3 coding DNA: TGTGCCTGGACCTGGGGGACAGGACGCTACGAGCAGTACTTC. It yields the protein CAWTWGTGRYEQYF.

As concerns this clone: Distinct nucleotide sequences in the sample also encode this CDR3. The V call is TRBV7-9, the J call TRBJ2-7; D is unresolved. V dropped 5 bases and J dropped 4 bases, with 9 bases sitting between them. The germline gives CDR1 SEHNR, CDR2 FQNEAQ (reference sequence). The CDR3 totals 12 residues. The CDR3 region is CASSKGPYEQYF. Written as DNA, the CDR3 is TGTGCCAGCAGCAAGGGCCCGTACGAGCAGTACTTC.

This clone was observed once. The chain links TRBV6-1 to TRBJ2-7; TRBD1 or TRBD2 may be the D gene (5 bases each). Trimming cost V 0 bases and J 2 bases, with 17 bases left between them. This CDR3 region has 17 residues. Germline loops: CDR1 MNHNS, CDR2 SASEGT. CDR3 residues: CASSEASVGTATYEQYF. The CDR3 DNA reads as TGTGCCAGCAGTGAAGCCTCCGTGGGGACCGCTACCTACGAGCAGTACTTC.

The chain has TRBV11-2 and TRBJ2-5; D may be TRBD2 (6 bases). Germline assignment: CDR1 SGHAT and CDR2 FQNNGV. V was pared by 4 bases and J by 1 base, with 10 bases between. The CDR3 contains 14 residues. CDR3 loop: CASSSPGGQETQYF. The CDR3 region has the DNA TGTGCCAGCAGCTCCCCCGGGGGCCAAGAGACCCAGTACTTC.

In regard to this clone: Relative to the germline gene, one junction end is altered; a read error may explain this. The genes are TRBV4-1 and TRBJ1-2, with D perhaps TRBD1 (5 bases). CDR3 length equals 15 residues. Germline V lookup: CDR1 MGHRA, CDR2 YSYEKL. As DNA, the CDR3 is TGCGCCAGCAGTCAAGCTAGGGTGGTAGGGGATGGCTACACCTTC. This translates into CASSQARVVGDGYTF.

As to this clone: The sample has other DNA sequences that encode this CDR3 too. The chain employs TRBV4-3 and TRBJ2-1, with 9 bases matching TRBD2. V dropped 1 base and J dropped 4; count of bases not matched to a gene: 2. Germline-derived CDR1 and CDR2 are LGHNA and YSLEER. The CDR3 is 15 residues long. CDR3 coding DNA: TGCGCCAGCAGCCAAGGACTAGCGGTGTACAATGAGCAGTTCTTC. Its translation is CASSQGLAVYNEQFF.

The V gene is TRBV28, the J gene TRBJ2-7; 15 bases map to TRBD2. There are 15 residues in the CDR3. Germline V gene lookup returns CDR1 MDHEN and CDR2 SYDVKM. V lost 7 bases and J lost 4; bases outside the gene matches: 5. CDR3: CASTGGLAGGYEQYF. CDR3 in DNA: TGTGCCAGCACCGGGGGACTAGCGGGAGGATACGAGCAGTACTTC.

The chain employs TRBV28 and TRBJ2-3, with unresolved D. V lost 4 bases to trimming and J lost 0 bases, with 17 bases between them. Germline V gene data show CDR1 as MDHEN and CDR2 as SYDVKM. CDR3 length: 17 amino acids. For the CDR3, the DNA is TGTGCCAGCAGTTCGCCCGACTTGACCTCTAGCACAGATACGCAGTATTTT. This sequence encodes CASSSPDLTSSTDTQYF.

The chain has TRBV27 and TRBJ2-7, with TRBD1 as a possible D gene (6 bases). The CDR3 covers 13 residues. From germline, CDR1 is MNHEY and CDR2 SMNVEV (reference sequence). The germline V and J ends were trimmed by 8 bases and 6 bases, with 17 bases remaining between them. As DNA, the CDR3 is TGTGCCAGCGCTGGGGGCAGAGCGGTCGAGCAGTACTTC. This encodes CASAGGRAVEQYF.

The CDR3 spells CASSRGPEGSPPLHF. DNA for the CDR3: TGTGCCAGCAGCCGGGGGCCAGAGGGTTCACCACCCCTCCACTTT. The J gene is TRBJ1-6, the V gene TRBV28, with D possibly matching TRBD1 (6 bases). Germline-derived CDR1 and CDR2 are MDHEN and SYDVKM. The V end lost 6 bases, the J end lost 11 bases, and 20 bases lay between the germline ends. This CDR3 contains 15 residues.